The 22 T cell receptor beta chains listed next were all sequenced from one sample in a study of blood T cell repertoires in COVID-19. Libraries were prepared by immunoSEQ multiplex PCR; TCRdb keeps only in-frame clonotypes and omits some of them. This sample has about 140,000 clones, with about 87% found just once. The sequenced material came from peripheral blood. Receptors were obtained from a middle-aged man who had recovered from COVID-19.

The chain carries TRBV4-1 and TRBJ2-7; TRBD2 matches at 8 bases. This CDR3 contains 16 residues. Germline CDR1 is MGHRA and CDR2 is YSYEKL. Trimming cost V 6 bases and J 5 bases; bases outside gene matches: 15. As DNA, the CDR3 is TGCGCCAGCAGTCCGTCTCCGGGGGGGGTCTTGGACGAGCAGTACTTC. It encodes CASSPSPGGVLDEQYF.

The chain combines TRBV19 with TRBJ2-7; a weak D match, TRBD1 (6 bases). The V end was cut by 4 bases, the J end by 6 bases, with 19 bases between. The CDR3 extends over 15 amino acids. CDR1 and CDR2 (germline): LNHDA, SQIVND (reference sequence). The CDR3 nucleotides are TGTGCCAGTAGTACTTACAGGGAGCTGTTGAGCGAGCAGTACTTC. Protein product: CASSTYRELLSEQYF.

The chain combines TRBV9 with TRBJ2-1, with 7 bases identical to TRBD1. The germline V gene has CDR1 SGDLS and CDR2 YYNGEE. The CDR3 sequence is 14 residues long. Germline trimming cut 2 bases from V and 7 bases from J; bases unmatched to any gene: 6. The CDR3 DNA follows: TGTGCCAGCAGCGTGCAGGGGGAGTCAAATGAGCAGTTCTTC. This gives the protein CASSVQGESNEQFF.

The chain carries TRBV29-1 and TRBJ1-2, with 11 bases matching TRBD1. The CDR3 has 13 amino acids. Per germline, CDR1 SQVTM and CDR2 ANQGSEA. With 4 bases clipped from V and 7 bases from J, the junction kept 5 bases outside the gene matches. CDR3 coding DNA: TGCAGCGTTGCATTCGGGACAGGGGGTGGCTACACCTTC. Encoded protein: CSVAFGTGGGYTF.

The DNA for the CDR3 is TGTGCCAGCAGTCTGGACACCCATTACGAGCAGTACTTC. This sequence encodes CASSLDTHYEQYF. This rearrangement joins TRBV6-2 or TRBV6-3 to TRBJ2-7; tentatively, D is TRBD1 (5 bases). Germline CDR1 is MNHEY and CDR2 is SVGEGT. V dropped 5 bases and J dropped 4 bases, with 12 bases sitting between them. The CDR3 runs 13 residues.

The sample holds a few counts of this clone. The chain couples TRBV7-9 to TRBJ2-7, with 9 positions matching TRBD1. The CDR3 is 15 residues long. CDR1 and CDR2 from the germline V gene are SEHNR and FQNEAQ (reference sequence). V lost 5 bases and J lost 2; bases outside the gene matches: 7. The chain's CDR3 is CASSHSGTGTYEQYF. CDR3 bases: TGTGCCAGCAGCCATTCCGGGACAGGGACCTACGAGCAGTACTTC.

Turning to this clone: Other DNA variants within this sample encode the same CDR3. The chain uses TRBV10-1 and TRBJ1-1; no reliable D call. Germline CDR1 and CDR2: WNHNN and SYGVQD (reference sequence). Trimming took 0 bases from V and 5 from J, leaving 7 bases between them. The CDR3 consists of 13 residues. CDR3 region: CASSESGGTEAFF. The CDR3 coding sequence is TGCGCCAGCAGTGAGTCAGGAGGAACTGAAGCTTTCTTT.

The J gene is TRBJ2-2, the V gene TRBV29-1, with D unclear. The germline gives CDR1 SQVTM, CDR2 ANQGSEA. V was trimmed by 0 bases and J by 9 bases, leaving 8 bases between them. CDR3 length: 12 amino acids. The CDR3: CSVEESFRELFF. CDR3 nucleotides: TGCAGCGTTGAAGAGAGTTTCCGGGAGCTGTTTTTT.

The genes are TRBV12-3 or TRBV12-4 and TRBJ2-2, with 7 bases aligning to TRBD1. The CDR3 runs to 13 residues. With V trimmed by 8 bases and J by 7 bases, 7 bases remained unmatched. CDR3 DNA sequence: TGTGCCAGCGGGGAGACAGGGATCGGGGAGCTGTTTTTT. Translated: CASGETGIGELFF.

A few counts support this clone. The rearrangement links TRBV7-8 to TRBJ2-5; 9 bases match TRBD2. The trim removed 0 bases at V and 2 bases at J, leaving 7 bases unmatched. From germline, CDR1 is SGHVS and CDR2 FQNEAQ. The CDR3 runs to 17 residues. The CDR3 reads CASSLAPTSGGQETQYF. The CDR3 nucleotides read TGTGCCAGCAGCTTAGCGCCGACTAGCGGAGGGCAAGAGACCCAGTACTTC.

CDR3 region: CASSLDRGRYKAFF. The CDR3 DNA reads TGCGCCAGCAGCTTGGACAGGGGACGTTACAAGGCTTTCTTT. The rearrangement uses TRBV5-1 and TRBJ1-1, with 7 bases fitting TRBD1. This CDR3 region has 14 residues. Trimming took 0 bases from V and 11 from J; bases not matched to a gene: 10. In germline, CDR1 is SGHRS, CDR2 YFSETQ.

This clone was recorded once. This chain uses TRBV4-1 with TRBJ2-6; 8 positions match TRBD1. Germline CDR1 reads MGHRA; CDR2 reads YSYEKL. The CDR3 totals 20 residues. Germline trimming cut 6 bases from V and 0 bases from J; bases unmatched to any gene: 16. The CDR3 here is CASRRRIGTGGYSGANVLTF. The CDR3 nucleotides read TGCGCCAGCAGGCGAAGAATCGGGACAGGCGGCTACTCTGGGGCCAACGTCCTGACTTTC.

A single count supports this clone. The gene calls are TRBV7-2 and TRBJ1-4; D might be TRBD1 (6 bases). The germline V gene has CDR1 SGHTA and CDR2 FQGNSA. V lost 4 bases and J 10 bases, leaving 13 bases between the germline ends. CDR3 length: 13 amino acids. The CDR3 DNA reads TGTGCCAGCAGCTCAAATCAGGGGAGAAAACTGTTTTTT. Residues: CASSSNQGRKLFF. The whole variable domain, remainder taken from reference TRBV7-2 and TRBJ1-4, is GAGVSQSPSNKVTEKGKDVELRCDPISGHTALYWYRQSLGQGLEFLIYFQGNSAPDKSGLPSDRFSAERTGGSVSTLTIQRTQQEDSAVYLCASSSNQGRKLFFGSGTQLSVL.

Of note for this clone: Other DNA sequences of this sample code for an identical CDR3. The CDR3 protein is CASSRTQETQYF. The DNA for the CDR3 is TGTGCCAGTAGTAGGACTCAAGAGACCCAGTACTTC. The rearrangement uses TRBV19 and TRBJ2-5, with D perhaps matching TRBD2 (5 bases). The CDR3 covers 12 residues. The V gene's germline CDR1 is LNHDA and CDR2 SQIVND (reference sequence). V shed 4 bases and J shed 2 bases, with 5 bases lying between them.

V gene TRBV30 combines with J gene TRBJ1-6, with a tentative D call TRBD1 (6 bases). Germline V gene lookup returns CDR1 GTSNPN and CDR2 SVGIG (reference sequence). The V end lost 4 bases, the J end lost 7 bases, and 14 bases lay between the germline ends. The CDR3 extends over 14 amino acids. The CDR3 region is CAWTPRGGNSPLHF. Here the CDR3 DNA reads TGTGCCTGGACCCCCCGGGGGGGCAATTCACCCCTCCACTTT.

Here the CDR3 DNA reads TGTGCCAGCAGCCACCGGACTAGCGGGGGGGCAGCAGATACGCAGTATTTT. It codes for CASSHRTSGGAADTQYF. The J gene is TRBJ2-3, the V gene TRBV3-1 (or the pseudogene TRBV3-2); 15 bases agree with TRBD2. Germline CDR1 reads LGHDT; CDR2 reads YNNKEL (reference sequence). The CDR3 length is 17 residues. Trimming at V came to 3 bases and at J to 4 bases, leaving 5 bases not matched to a gene.

This chain uses TRBV5-5 with TRBJ2-7; TRBD1 agrees at 8 bases. Per germline, CDR1 SGHKS and CDR2 YYEKEE (reference sequence). The V and J ends lost 3 bases and 9 bases, in that order; junction bases with no gene match: 8. This CDR3 contains 13 residues. The CDR3 region is CASSSGQGEGQYF. The CDR3 nucleotides read TGTGCCAGCAGCTCTGGACAGGGAGAAGGGCAGTACTTC.

V and J are TRBV9 and TRBJ1-4; no firm D call. CDR1 SGDLS and CDR2 YYNGEE come from the germline V gene. V lost 0 bases and J 5 bases, leaving 8 bases between the germline ends. The CDR3 has 14 amino acids. CDR3 loop: CASSVESGNEKLFF. The CDR3 bases are TGTGCCAGCAGCGTAGAAAGCGGAAATGAAAAACTGTTTTTT.

The rearrangement uses TRBV3-1 (or the pseudogene TRBV3-2) and TRBJ1-4, with TRBD1 matching over 7 bases. The germline V gene encodes CDR1 LGHDT and CDR2 YNNKEL (reference sequence). The CDR3 has 15 residues. J gave up 5 bases and V 5 bases, and 8 bases lay outside the gene matches. CDR3 loop: CASSYRDRSNEKLFF. DNA of the CDR3: TGTGCCAGCAGCTACCGGGACAGATCAAATGAAAAACTGTTTTTT.

This chain connects TRBV27 to TRBJ1-4; a weak D match, TRBD1 (5 bases). CDR3 length: 14 amino acids. Germline CDR1 reads MNHEY; CDR2 reads SMNVEV (reference sequence). With 6 bases removed from V and 5 bases from J, the gap between germline ends came to 13 bases. CDR3 DNA: TGTGCCAGCAGCCAACGGGGGGTGAATGAAAAACTGTTTTTT. Its translation is CASSQRGVNEKLFF.

The table lists this clone with a count of one. CDR3 in DNA: TGTGCCAGCAGCCGCGGTGTGGCGAACACTGAAGCTTTCTTT. Its translation: CASSRGVANTEAFF. The chain recombines TRBV6-5 with TRBJ1-1; D unclear. CDR1 and CDR2 (germline): MNHEY, SVGAGI. This CDR3 region has 14 residues. Trimming left V 6 bases short and J 1 base short, with 12 bases between.

The J gene is TRBJ2-1, the V gene TRBV5-1, with 7 bases that match TRBD2. The CDR3 length is 15 residues. J was trimmed by 9 bases and V by 0 bases; bases with no gene match: 9. Germline values: CDR1 SGHRS, CDR2 YFSETQ. The CDR3 region has the DNA TGCGCCAGCAGCTTGGGTTCTAGCGGAGGGAGTGAGCAGTTCTTC. The encoded protein is CASSLGSSGGSEQFF.